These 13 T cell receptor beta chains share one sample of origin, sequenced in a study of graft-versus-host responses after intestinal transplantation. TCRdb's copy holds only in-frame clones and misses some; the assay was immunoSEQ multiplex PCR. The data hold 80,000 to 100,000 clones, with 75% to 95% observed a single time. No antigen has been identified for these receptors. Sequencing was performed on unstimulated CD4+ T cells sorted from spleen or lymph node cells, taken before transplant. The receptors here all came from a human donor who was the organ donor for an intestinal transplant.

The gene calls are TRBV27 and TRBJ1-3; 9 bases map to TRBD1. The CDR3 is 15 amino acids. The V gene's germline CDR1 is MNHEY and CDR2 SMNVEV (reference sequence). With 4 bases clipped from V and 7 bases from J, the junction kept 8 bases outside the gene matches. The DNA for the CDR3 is TGTGCCAGCAGTTCAGTATACGGGACAGGGAACACCATATATTTT. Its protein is CASSSVYGTGNTIYF.

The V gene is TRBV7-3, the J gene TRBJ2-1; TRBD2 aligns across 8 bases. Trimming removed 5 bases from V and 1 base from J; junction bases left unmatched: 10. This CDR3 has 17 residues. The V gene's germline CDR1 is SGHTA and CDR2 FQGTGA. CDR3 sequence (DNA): TGTGCCAGCAGCCCCACCCAGACGGGGGGGTCCTACAATGAGCAGTTCTTC. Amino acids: CASSPTQTGGSYNEQFF.

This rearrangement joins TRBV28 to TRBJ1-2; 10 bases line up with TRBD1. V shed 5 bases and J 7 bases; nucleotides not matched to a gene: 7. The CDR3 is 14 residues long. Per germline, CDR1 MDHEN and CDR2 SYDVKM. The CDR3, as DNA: TGTGCCAGCAGTATTCGACAGGGGGCCAGTGGCTACACCTTC. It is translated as CASSIRQGASGYTF.

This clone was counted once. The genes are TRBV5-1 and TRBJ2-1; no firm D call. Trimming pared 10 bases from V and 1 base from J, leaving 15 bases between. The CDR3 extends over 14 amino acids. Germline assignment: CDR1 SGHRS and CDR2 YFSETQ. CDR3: CAPPESESYNEQFF. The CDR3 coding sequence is TGCGCCCCCCCGGAGAGTGAATCCTACAATGAGCAGTTCTTC.

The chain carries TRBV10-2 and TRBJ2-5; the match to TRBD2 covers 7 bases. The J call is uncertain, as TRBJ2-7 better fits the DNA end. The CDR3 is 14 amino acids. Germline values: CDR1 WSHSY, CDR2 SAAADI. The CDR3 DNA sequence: TGCGCCAGCAGTCTACTGGGGACTACCTACGAGCAGTACTTC. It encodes CASSLLGTTYEQYF.

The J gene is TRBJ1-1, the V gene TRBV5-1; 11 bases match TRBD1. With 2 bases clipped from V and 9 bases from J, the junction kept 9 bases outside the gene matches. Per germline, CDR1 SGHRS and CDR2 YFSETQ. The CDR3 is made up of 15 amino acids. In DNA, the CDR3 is TGCGCCAGCAGCTTCACGGGACAGGGGGACTCAAAAGCTTTCTTT. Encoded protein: CASSFTGQGDSKAFF.

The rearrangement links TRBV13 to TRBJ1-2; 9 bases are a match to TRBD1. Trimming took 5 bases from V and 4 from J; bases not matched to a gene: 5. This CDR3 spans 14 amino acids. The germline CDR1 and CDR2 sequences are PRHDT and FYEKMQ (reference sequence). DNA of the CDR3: TGTGCCAGCAGCGAACAGGGGGCCGGCTATGGCTACACCTTC. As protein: CASSEQGAGYGYTF.

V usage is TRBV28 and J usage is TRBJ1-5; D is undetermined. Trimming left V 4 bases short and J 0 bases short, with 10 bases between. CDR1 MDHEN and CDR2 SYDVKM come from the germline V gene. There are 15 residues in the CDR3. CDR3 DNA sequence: TGTGCCAGCAGTTCCCAGGCAATTAGCAATCAGCCCCAGCATTTT. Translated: CASSSQAISNQPQHF.

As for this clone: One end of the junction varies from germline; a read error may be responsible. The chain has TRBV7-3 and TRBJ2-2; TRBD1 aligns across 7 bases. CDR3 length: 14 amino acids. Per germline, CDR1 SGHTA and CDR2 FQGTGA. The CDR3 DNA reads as TGTGCCAGCGGCTTGACAGGGTACACCGGGGAGCTGTTTTTT. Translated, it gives CASGLTGYTGELFF.

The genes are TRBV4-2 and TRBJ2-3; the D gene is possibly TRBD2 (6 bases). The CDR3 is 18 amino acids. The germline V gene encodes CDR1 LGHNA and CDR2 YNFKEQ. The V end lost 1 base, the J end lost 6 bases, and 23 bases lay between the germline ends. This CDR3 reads CASSQAGNYGGVWDTQYF. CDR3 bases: TGTGCCAGCAGCCAAGCCGGGAATTACGGGGGAGTTTGGGATACGCAGTATTTT.

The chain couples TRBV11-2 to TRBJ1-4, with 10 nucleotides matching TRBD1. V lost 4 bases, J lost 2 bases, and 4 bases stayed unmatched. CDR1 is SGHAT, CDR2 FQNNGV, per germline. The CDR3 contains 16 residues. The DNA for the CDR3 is TGTGCCAGCAGCTGGGGGGACAGGGGCACTAATGAAAAACTGTTTTTT. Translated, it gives CASSWGDRGTNEKLFF.

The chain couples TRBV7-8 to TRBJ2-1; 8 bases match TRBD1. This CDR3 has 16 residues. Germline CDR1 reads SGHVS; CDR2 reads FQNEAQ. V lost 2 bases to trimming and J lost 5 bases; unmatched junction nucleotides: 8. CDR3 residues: CASSLFGRQGNNEQFF. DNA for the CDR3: TGTGCCAGCAGCTTATTTGGGCGACAGGGGAACAATGAGCAGTTCTTC. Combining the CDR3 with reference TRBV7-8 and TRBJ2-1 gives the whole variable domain GAGVSQSPRYKVAKRGQDVALRCDPISGHVSLFWYQQALGQGPEFLTYFQNEAQLDKSGLPSDRFFAERPEGSVSTLKIQRTQQEDSAVYLCASSLFGRQGNNEQFFGPGTRLTVL.

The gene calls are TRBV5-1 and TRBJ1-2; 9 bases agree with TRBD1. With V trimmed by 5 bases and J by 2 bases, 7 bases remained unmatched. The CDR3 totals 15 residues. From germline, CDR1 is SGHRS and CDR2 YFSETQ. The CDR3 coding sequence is TGCGCCAGCAGGCATAAAACAGGGGGCAACTATGGCTACACCTTC. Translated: CASRHKTGGNYGYTF.